This is a list of T cell receptor beta chains from one sample in a study of T cell responses to AZD1222 COVID-19 vaccine. Sequencing was performed with immunoSEQ multiplex PCR; in TCRdb, only in-frame clones are kept and a portion is missing. The data hold 150,000 to 180,000 clones, with more than 75% observed a single time. The specimen was peripheral blood, collected on day 0 of AZD1222 vaccination. These receptors were taken from an adult in good health. Both conserved end residues are part of each CDR3. A D gene is named only where the DNA matches it firmly. Where a row states a size, it is once, few, many or the class of an expanded clone; other rows omit it.

CDR3aa: CASRTDRGILGYTF
CDR3nt: TGCGCCAGCAGAACCGACAGGGGGATTCTCGGCTACACCTTC
d_gene: TRBD1
v_gene: TRBV5-1
abundance: NA
j_gene: TRBJ1-2
len: 14

CDR3aa: CASSSDRETGYTF
CDR3nt: TGTGCCAGCTCATCGGACAGGGAGACTGGCTACACCTTC
d_gene: TRBD1
v_gene: TRBV18
abundance: NA
j_gene: TRBJ1-2
len: 13

CDR3aa: CASSQTGQGYTF
CDR3nt: TGCGCCAGCAGCCAGACAGGGCAAGGCTACACCTTC
d_gene: TRBD1
v_gene: TRBV5-1
abundance: NA
j_gene: TRBJ1-2
len: 12

CDR3aa: CASSEAGQTNYGYTF
CDR3nt: TGTGCCAGCAGTGAAGCTGGTCAGACTAACTATGGCTACACCTTC
d_gene: NA
v_gene: TRBV6-1
abundance: NA
j_gene: TRBJ1-2
len: 15

CDR3aa: CSVATGTGETQYF
CDR3nt: TGCAGCGTTGCAACCGGGACAGGAGAGACCCAGTACTTC
d_gene: TRBD1
v_gene: TRBV29-1
abundance: NA
j_gene: TRBJ2-5
len: 13

CDR3aa: CASSLDRGGSELFF
CDR3nt: TGTGCCAGCAGCTTAGATCGGGGGGGATCGGAACTGTTTTTT
d_gene: NA
v_gene: TRBV11-3
abundance: NA
j_gene: TRBJ1-4
len: 14

CDR3aa: CASAPRGPGEKLFF
CDR3nt: TGTGCCAGCGCCCCCAGGGGACCCGGTGAAAAACTGTTTTTT
d_gene: NA
v_gene: TRBV5-6
abundance: NA
j_gene: TRBJ1-4
len: 14

CDR3aa: CASRTRGYGYTF
CDR3nt: TGTGCCAGCAGGACACGAGGATATGGCTACACCTTC
d_gene: NA
v_gene: TRBV27
abundance: NA
j_gene: TRBJ1-2
len: 12

CDR3aa: CASSQAGTNEKLFF
CDR3nt: TGTGCCAGCAGTCAGGCGGGAACTAATGAAAAACTGTTTTTT
d_gene: NA
v_gene: TRBV2
abundance: NA
j_gene: TRBJ1-4
len: 14

CDR3aa: CASSLTDRGSYEQYF
CDR3nt: TGTGCCAGCAGCCTCACCGACAGGGGGTCCTACGAGCAGTACTTC
d_gene: TRBD1
v_gene: TRBV6-5
abundance: NA
j_gene: TRBJ2-7
len: 15

CDR3aa: CASSLTGGIINGYTF
CDR3nt: TGTGCCAGCAGCTTGACCGGGGGAATCATAAATGGCTACACCTTC
d_gene: NA
v_gene: TRBV5-4
abundance: NA
j_gene: TRBJ1-2
len: 15

CDR3aa: CASSLEQGGPTLHF
CDR3nt: TGCGCCAGCAGCTTGGAACAGGGAGGGCCGACCCTCCACTTT
d_gene: NA
v_gene: TRBV5-1
abundance: once
j_gene: TRBJ1-6
len: 14

CDR3aa: CASSENWGTEAFF
CDR3nt: TGTGCCAGCAGTGAAAATTGGGGGACTGAAGCTTTCTTT
d_gene: NA
v_gene: TRBV2
abundance: NA
j_gene: TRBJ1-1
len: 13

CDR3aa: CASSPGQGLQANYGYTF
CDR3nt: TGTGCCAGCAGCCCCGGACAGGGGCTACAAGCTAACTATGGCTACACCTTC
d_gene: TRBD1
v_gene: TRBV3-1/TRBV3-2
abundance: NA
j_gene: TRBJ1-2
len: 17